A selection of T cell receptor beta chains follows, all from one sample in a study of T cells in narcolepsy. The method was immunoSEQ multiplex PCR; TCRdb's version includes in-frame clones alone and lacks a portion of them. The data contain some 23,000 clones, around 83% of them singletons. Sample: CD45RA- memory CD4+ T cells from PBMCs. These receptors came from a human donor with narcolepsy. CDR3s include the opening cysteine and the closing phenylalanine or tryptophan. A D gene is named only where the DNA matches it firmly. Size values are once, few and many counts, or a class for expanded clones, and some rows have none.

CDR3	DNA	D	J	V	size
CASSLPREGGVGETF	TGCGCCAGCAGCCTCCCTCGGGAAGGGGGCGTTGGGGAGACCTTC	TRBD1	TRBJ1-2	TRBV4-1	NA
CASSVQGSNEKLFF	TGTGCCAGCAGCGTCCAGGGAAGTAATGAAAAACTGTTTTTT	NA	TRBJ1-4	TRBV9	NA
CASSLGTANTEAFF	TGTGCCAGCAGCTTGGGGACTGCGAACACTGAAGCTTTCTTT	NA	TRBJ1-1	TRBV7-3	NA
CASSQAPVSTDTQYF	TGCGCCAGCAGCCAAGCACCGGTCAGCACAGATACGCAGTATTTT	NA	TRBJ2-3	TRBV4-1	NA
CASSSDYRGDTQYF	TGTGCCAGTAGTTCGGACTACCGAGGAGATACGCAGTATTTT	NA	TRBJ2-3	TRBV19	NA
CASSALAGGWETQYF	TGTGCCAGCAGCGCCCTAGCGGGGGGTTGGGAGACCCAGTACTTC	TRBD2	TRBJ2-5	TRBV7-2	NA
CAPRPGELFF	TGCGCCCCAAGGCCCGGGGAGCTGTTTTTT	NA	TRBJ2-2	TRBV10-1	NA
CASSLYTSGGSEQFF	TGCGCCAGCAGCTTGTATACTAGCGGGGGATCTGAGCAGTTCTTC	TRBD2	TRBJ2-1	TRBV5-1	once
CASTSGRMSQETQYF	TGTGCCAGCACGTCGGGGAGGATGAGCCAAGAGACCCAGTACTTC	NA	TRBJ2-5	TRBV7-2	NA
CASSSSTGQGILGNQPQHF	TGTGCCAGCAGTTCCTCGACGGGACAGGGGATATTGGGCAATCAGCCCCAGCATTTT	TRBD1	TRBJ1-5	TRBV28	NA
CASSLGAGGSTDTQYF	TGTGCCAGCAGCTTAGGAGCGGGGGGGAGCACAGATACGCAGTATTTT	TRBD2	TRBJ2-3	TRBV7-6	NA
CASSWGAAHNGYTF	TGTGCCAGCAGTTGGGGGGCAGCCCATAATGGCTACACCTTC	NA	TRBJ1-2	TRBV28	NA
CASSYRTGNYGYTF	TGTGCCAGCAGTTATAGGACAGGAAACTATGGCTACACCTTC	TRBD1	TRBJ1-2	TRBV6-1	NA
CASSPIRDRGQGYTF	TGTGCCAGCAGCCCCATCCGGGACAGGGGGCAAGGCTACACCTTC	TRBD1	TRBJ1-2	TRBV11-2	once
CATSNIRSGTEAFF	TGTGCCACCAGCAATATACGCTCGGGCACTGAAGCTTTCTTT	NA	TRBJ1-1	TRBV15	NA
CASSLYRATGELFF	TGTGCCAGCAGCCTCTACAGGGCCACCGGGGAGCTGTTTTTT	NA	TRBJ2-2	TRBV13	few
CAISSGLAGSGELFF	TGTGCCATCAGCTCGGGACTAGCGGGCTCCGGGGAGCTGTTTTTT	TRBD2	TRBJ2-2	TRBV10-3	NA
CASRGLAGVFGTGELFF	TGTGCCAGCAGGGGACTAGCGGGAGTATTTGGCACCGGGGAGCTGTTTTTT	TRBD2	TRBJ2-2	TRBV19	NA
CASSYGTSGRGNEQFF	TGTGCCAGCAGTTACGGGACTAGCGGGAGAGGGAATGAGCAGTTCTTC	TRBD2	TRBJ2-1	TRBV6-6	few
CASSAPFGGLEEFTDTQYF	TGTGCCAGCAGCGCACCTTTCGGCGGACTAGAAGAATTCACAGATACGCAGTATTTT	TRBD2	TRBJ2-3	TRBV9	NA
CARTSGMKGSPALETQYF	TGTGCCAGGACCTCAGGGATGAAGGGTAGCCCGGCCTTGGAGACCCAGTACTTC	NA	TRBJ2-5	TRBV30	once
CASSLSGTATNEKLFF	TGTGCCAGCAGTTTGTCAGGAACCGCAACTAATGAAAAACTGTTTTTT	NA	TRBJ1-4	TRBV28	NA
CASSAGGGGTEAFF	TGTGCCAGCAGCGCGGGGGGGGGCGGAACTGAAGCTTTCTTT	NA	TRBJ1-1	TRBV5-4	NA
CSAFLETQYF	TGCAGTGCTTTCCTGGAGACCCAGTACTTC	NA	TRBJ2-5	TRBV20-1	NA
CASSLSWGGGNIQYF	TGTGCCAGCAGCTTAAGTTGGGGGGGCGGGAACATTCAGTACTTC	NA	TRBJ2-4	TRBV7-2	NA
CASSSEQFRNEQYF	TGTGCCAGCAGTTCCGAACAGTTCAGGAACGAGCAGTACTTC	NA	TRBJ2-7	TRBV6-5	NA
CASSPGLAGADTQYF	TGCGCCAGCAGCCCGGGACTAGCGGGGGCAGATACGCAGTATTTT	TRBD2	TRBJ2-3	TRBV5-1	NA
CASSPLAGGIETQYF	TGTGCCAGCAGCCCACTGGCGGGGGGAATAGAGACCCAGTACTTC	TRBD2	TRBJ2-5	TRBV7-2	NA
CASSSIRARNEQYF	TGTGCCAGCAGCTCAATCAGGGCTCGGAACGAGCAGTACTTC	NA	TRBJ2-7	TRBV11-2	NA
CAISEGGKPQHF	TGTGCCATCAGTGAGGGGGGCAAGCCCCAGCATTTT	NA	TRBJ1-5	TRBV10-3	few
CASSRDSSPLAKNIQYF	TGTGCCAGTAGTAGAGACAGCAGCCCTTTAGCCAAAAACATTCAGTACTTC	NA	TRBJ2-4	TRBV19	NA
CASSAQGSQHF	TGTGCCAGCAGTGCCCAGGGGTCCCAGCATTTT	NA	TRBJ1-5	TRBV6-5	NA
CAARRQEVEWHGYTF	TGTGCCGCGAGGCGGCAAGAGGTGGAGTGGCACGGCTACACCTTC	NA	TRBJ1-2	TRBV19	NA
CASSGLPGGFSGGYTF	TGTGCCAGCAGCGGTCTGCCAGGGGGCTTCAGCGGCGGCTACACCTTC	TRBD1	TRBJ1-2	TRBV7-2	NA
CASTQSTADTQYF	TGTGCCAGCACGCAGAGCACCGCAGATACGCAGTATTTT	NA	TRBJ2-3	TRBV11-3	NA
CASSPQDRASYEQYF	TGTGCCAGCTCACCGCAGGACAGGGCATCCTACGAGCAGTACTTC	TRBD1	TRBJ2-7	TRBV18	NA
CASSVDFGRGYEQYF	TGTGCCAGCAGCGTAGATTTTGGACGAGGCTATGAGCAGTACTTC	NA	TRBJ2-7	TRBV9	NA
CAWRGGRRVYGYTF	TGTGCCTGGAGAGGGGGGCGGAGGGTCTATGGCTACACCTTC	NA	TRBJ1-2	TRBV30	once
CASSVGQLYSNQPQHF	TGTGCCAGTAGTGTCGGACAGCTTTATAGCAATCAGCCCCAGCATTTT	NA	TRBJ1-5	TRBV19	NA
CASSSVGWNEQFF	TGTGCCAGCAGCTCGGTGGGGTGGAATGAGCAGTTCTTC	NA	TRBJ2-1	TRBV5-4	NA
CASIVTSWGEAFF	TGTGCCAGCATAGTGACTTCCTGGGGTGAAGCTTTCTTT	NA	TRBJ1-1	TRBV2	NA
CASSSGLAGRLQETQYF	TGTGCCAGCAGCTCCGGACTAGCGGGGAGGCTCCAAGAGACCCAGTACTTC	TRBD2	TRBJ2-5	TRBV7-6	NA